The 6 T cell receptor beta chains in this list originate from one sample, sequenced in a study of cytotoxic CD8 clonotypes in ibrutinib-treated CLL. Profiling relied on immunoSEQ multiplex PCR, and the TCRdb table lists in-frame clones only, not all of them. Among tens of thousands of clones listed, 60% to 75% were seen once. Sequencing was performed on PBMCs, taken after 12 months of ibrutinib treatment. Receptor source: a human donor with chronic lymphocytic leukemia.

This clone has just a few counts. The V and J genes are TRBV6-5 and TRBJ2-7; D is perhaps TRBD1 (5 bases). The CDR3 totals 13 residues. CDR1 and CDR2 (germline): MNHEY, SVGAGI. The V and J ends lost 5 bases and 2 bases respectively, with 10 bases between them. Written as DNA, the CDR3 is TGTGCCAGCAGTCGACAGACCCCCTACGAGCAGTACTTC. Protein product: CASSRQTPYEQYF.

This chain joins TRBV25-1 and TRBJ1-1; the match to TRBD1 covers 9 bases. V shed 4 bases and J 4 bases; nucleotides not matched to a gene: 4. Germline V lookup: CDR1 MGHDK, CDR2 SYGVNS. The CDR3 sequence is 14 residues long. CDR3 in amino acids: CASSGLTGGTEAFF. The CDR3, as DNA: TGTGCCAGCAGTGGTCTGACAGGGGGCACTGAAGCTTTCTTT.

This sequence joins TRBV18 and TRBJ2-7; D uncertain. The germline CDR1 and CDR2 sequences are KGHSH and LQKENI. CDR3 length: 14 residues. The V end was cut by 0 bases, the J end by 1 base, with 7 bases between. The CDR3 region is CASSPPGTSYEQYF. DNA of the CDR3: TGTGCCAGCTCACCACCCGGCACATCCTACGAGCAGTACTTC.

This chain links TRBV12-5 with TRBJ2-3; D not certain. Germline CDR1 LGHNT, CDR2 FRNRAP. The CDR3 totals 12 residues. V was shortened by 5 bases and J by 2 bases, with 5 bases between the two germline ends. CDR3 DNA: TGTGCTAGTGGTACCCCCACAGATACGCAGTATTTT. It codes for CASGTPTDTQYF. Complete variable domain (other parts from reference TRBV12-5 and TRBJ2-3): DARVTQTPRHKVTEMGQEVTMRCQPILGHNTVFWYRQTMMQGLELLAYFRNRAPLDDSGMPKDRFSAEMPDATLATLKIQPSEPRDSAVYFCASGTPTDTQYFGPGTRLTVL.

This sequence joins TRBV19 and TRBJ2-1, with 9 bases identical to TRBD2. Losses at the gene ends were 4 bases for V and 4 bases for J; bases not matched to a gene: 5. Per the germline V gene, CDR1 is LNHDA and CDR2 is SQIVND (reference sequence). The CDR3 is 15 amino acids. The CDR3 sequence is CASSRTSVLYNEQFF. CDR3 nucleotides: TGTGCCAGTAGTAGGACTAGCGTTCTATACAATGAGCAGTTCTTC.

The rearrangement joins TRBV7-2 to TRBJ1-3, with D unclear. Per germline, CDR1 SGHTA and CDR2 FQGNSA. CDR3 length: 16 amino acids. The V end was cut by 3 bases, the J end by 0 bases, with 12 bases between. The CDR3 nucleotides are TGTGCCAGCAGCTTTCCCCCGGCCCTCTCTGGAAACACCATATATTTT. Amino acid sequence: CASSFPPALSGNTIYF.